The clone carrying this T cell receptor (beta chain) was seen ten or more times. Its antigen remains unknown. The CDR3 is made up of 14 amino acids. With 3 bases removed from V and 4 bases from J, the gap between germline ends came to 9 bases. Germline CDR1 MNHEY, CDR2 SMNVEV (reference sequence). A single record per CDR3 protein comes from TCRdb applying MiXCR to the 5' RACE reads. The profile covers a few hundred thousand distinct CDR3 sequences, with about 6.7% appearing a single time and over 12% taken by the ten largest. The data belong to a study of CD8 T cells in ankylosing spondylitis. Whole-study results and caveats: Within ankylosing spondylitis blood, a TCR beta motif made up of eight or nine highly homologous variants appeared to be characteristic. Certain motif variants had earlier been reported in reactive arthritis synovial fluid and blood.

V and J are TRBV27 and TRBJ2-2; D may be TRBD1 or TRBD2 (5 bases each). This clonotype originated in a male donor with ankylosing spondylitis. The sample taken for sequencing was blood, either unsorted or a sorted T cell fraction (not recorded which). The CDR3, as DNA: TGTGCCAGCAGTTTGGGGGATACCACCGGGGAGCTGTTTTTT. Amino acids: CASSLGDTTGELFF.